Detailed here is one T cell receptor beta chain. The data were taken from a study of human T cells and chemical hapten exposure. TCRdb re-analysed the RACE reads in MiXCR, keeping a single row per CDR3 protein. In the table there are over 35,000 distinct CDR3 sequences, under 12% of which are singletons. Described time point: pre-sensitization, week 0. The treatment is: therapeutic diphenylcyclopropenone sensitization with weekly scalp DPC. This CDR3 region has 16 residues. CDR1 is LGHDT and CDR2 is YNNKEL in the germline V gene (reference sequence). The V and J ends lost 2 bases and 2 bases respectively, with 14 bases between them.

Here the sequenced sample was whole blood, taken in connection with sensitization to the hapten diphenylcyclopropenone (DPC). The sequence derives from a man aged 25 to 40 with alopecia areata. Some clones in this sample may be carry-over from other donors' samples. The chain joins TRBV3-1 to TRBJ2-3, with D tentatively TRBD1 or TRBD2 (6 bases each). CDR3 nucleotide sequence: TGTGCCAGCAGCCAACAAACGTGGGGGGCCACAGATACGCAGTATTTT. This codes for CASSQQTWGATDTQYF.